This T cell receptor (beta chain) originates from a study of T cells in localized non-small cell lung cancer. TCRdb's table, derived via immunoSEQ multiplex PCR, lists solely in-frame clones and lacks some. The table records approximately 15,000 clones, roughly 86% of them present only once. CDR1 and CDR2 (germline): SNHLY, FYNNEI. Trimming removed 5 bases from V and 1 base from J, with 14 bases in between. The CDR3 has 15 residues. The V and J genes are TRBV2 and TRBJ1-1; possible D gene TRBD1, 6 bases. The receptor's source is a male donor aged 60 or older with stage II lung adenocarcinoma. The sequences come from peripheral blood mononuclear cells, collected before any cancer treatment. The CDR3 protein is CASSTREGGNTEAFF. In DNA form, the CDR3 reads TGTGCCAGCAGTACCCGCGAGGGGGGGAACACTGAAGCTTTCTTT.